These 32 T cell receptor beta chains were sequenced from one sample in a study of blood T cell repertoires in COVID-19. Clones were sequenced by immunoSEQ multiplex PCR, and TCRdb holds only the in-frame ones, with some missing. The data show more than 150,000 clones, more than 85% seen once. The sequenced sample consisted of peripheral blood. The receptors derive from a man aged 40-55 years with active or convalescent COVID-19.

This clone occurred a few times. The CDR3: CASSPPTGGRTGELFF. In DNA, the CDR3 is TGTGCCAGCAGCCCCCCGACGGGGGGTAGGACCGGGGAGCTGTTTTTT. The chain joins TRBV7-8 to TRBJ2-2; TRBD2 aligns across 7 bases. The CDR3 has 16 residues. V shed 5 bases and J 5 bases; nucleotides not matched to a gene: 11. CDR1 and CDR2 (germline): SGHVS, FQNEAQ.

CDR3 DNA: TGTGCCGGACGACGGGAGAGCTATGGCTACACCTTC. Its translation: CAGRRESYGYTF. This sequence joins TRBV2 and TRBJ1-2; D uncertain. Germline assignment: CDR1 SNHLY and CDR2 FYNNEI. The CDR3 contains 12 residues. V was clipped by 11 bases and J by 4 bases, with 14 bases between them. Full variable domain (outside the CDR3, taken from reference TRBV2 and TRBJ1-2): EPEVTQTPSHQVTQMGQEVILRCVPISNHLYFYWYRQILGQKVEFLVSFYNNEISEKSEIFDDQFSVERPDGSNFTLKIRSTKLEDSAMYFCAGRRESYGYTFGSGTRLTVV.

The rearrangement links TRBV19 to TRBJ2-1; TRBD2 is a possible D gene (6 bases). CDR1 and CDR2 (germline): LNHDA, SQIVND (reference sequence). The CDR3 totals 15 residues. Deletions cut 3 bases from V and 4 bases from J, with 13 bases between. CDR3 in amino acids: CASSMDFGGYNEQFF. CDR3 sequence (DNA): TGTGCCAGTAGTATGGACTTTGGGGGGTACAATGAGCAGTTCTTC.

V gene TRBV4-1 combines with J gene TRBJ2-2; TRBD1 matches at 8 bases. V was pared by 4 bases and J by 4 bases, with 8 bases of the junction left unmatched. The CDR3 consists of 16 residues. The germline V gene encodes CDR1 MGHRA and CDR2 YSYEKL. CDR3 sequence (DNA): TGCGCCAGCAGCCGTCAGGGGGCGCTGGTCACCGGGGAGCTGTTTTTT. Its translation is CASSRQGALVTGELFF.

V usage is TRBV5-1 and J usage is TRBJ1-3, with a tentative D call TRBD1 (5 bases). The CDR3 loop spans 11 amino acids. The germline V and J ends were trimmed by 4 bases and 8 bases, with 7 bases remaining between them. Germline CDR1 SGHRS, CDR2 YFSETQ. CDR3 loop: CASSAGDTIYF. For the CDR3, the DNA is TGCGCCAGCAGCGCGGGGGACACCATATATTTT.

The J gene is TRBJ2-1, the V gene TRBV4-1; D gene uncertain. CDR1 and CDR2 (germline): MGHRA, YSYEKL. The CDR3 has 16 amino acids. The V and J ends lost 1 base and 0 bases respectively, with 10 bases between them. The CDR3 protein is CASSQVARSSYNEQFF. In nucleotides, the CDR3 is TGCGCCAGCAGCCAAGTAGCCCGAAGCTCCTACAATGAGCAGTTCTTC.

The rearrangement uses TRBV19 and TRBJ2-3, with a possible D match to TRBD1 (6 bases). The germline gives CDR1 LNHDA, CDR2 SQIVND (reference sequence). Between the trimmed V and J ends, which lost 3 bases and 6 bases, there was a span of 13 bases. CDR3 length: 14 amino acids. As DNA, the CDR3 is TGTGCCAGTAGTATGGGGACAACCCGGGATACGCAGTATTTT. Residues: CASSMGTTRDTQYF.

The V and J genes are TRBV7-9 and TRBJ2-1; 7 positions agree with TRBD1. The CDR3 has 14 amino acids. Germline CDR1 SEHNR, CDR2 FQNEAQ (reference sequence). The V and J ends lost 5 bases and 5 bases, in that order; junction bases with no gene match: 6. The CDR3 spells CASSTWTGNNEQFF. CDR3 bases: TGTGCCAGCAGCACATGGACAGGAAACAATGAGCAGTTCTTC.

This rearrangement joins TRBV28 to TRBJ2-3; D gene uncertain. CDR3 length: 14 amino acids. CDR1 and CDR2 (germline): MDHEN, SYDVKM. Trimming shortened V by 5 bases and J by 5 bases, and 14 bases separated the two germline ends. The chain's CDR3 is CASSPSPILDTQYF. For the CDR3, the DNA is TGTGCCAGCAGTCCGTCTCCTATCCTAGATACGCAGTATTTT. The entire variable domain, with the rest obtained from reference TRBV28 and TRBJ2-3, is as follows: DVKVTQSSRYLVKRTGEKVFLECVQDMDHENMFWYRQDPGLGLRLIYFSYDVKMKEKGDIPEGYSVSREKKERFSLILESASTNQTSMYLCASSPSPILDTQYFGPGTRLTVL.

The chain uses TRBV3-1 (or the pseudogene TRBV3-2) and TRBJ2-3, with 9 bases lining up with TRBD2. The CDR3 runs to 19 residues. V lost 0 bases to trimming and J lost 1 base; unmatched junction nucleotides: 11. Germline V CDR1 and CDR2: LGHDT, YNNKEL (reference sequence). This CDR3 is CASSQDSGSGGLRTDTQYF. The CDR3 region has the DNA TGTGCCAGCAGCCAAGACTCCGGGAGCGGGGGGCTACGCACAGATACGCAGTATTTT.

This rearrangement joins TRBV2 to TRBJ2-2, with 7 nucleotides matching TRBD1. After removal of 4 bases from V and 8 bases from J, the junction contained 1 base not matched to a gene. The CDR3 is 12 amino acids. CDR1 is SNHLY, CDR2 FYNNEI, per germline. The CDR3 here is CASSVRGGELFF. CDR3 DNA: TGTGCCAGCAGTGTCAGGGGGGGGGAGCTGTTTTTT.

This clone occurred a few times. CDR3 sequence (DNA): TGTGCCAGCAGCCAAGATAAGAATAGCGGGGGATGGTACGAGCAGTACTTC. It translates to CASSQDKNSGGWYEQYF. The chain has TRBV4-2 and TRBJ2-7; 9 bases fit TRBD2. The junction had 10 bases not matched to a gene; V was cut back by 0 bases and J by 4 bases. This CDR3 contains 17 residues. Germline-derived CDR1 and CDR2 are LGHNA and YNFKEQ.

The CDR3 DNA reads as TGTGCCAGCAGCCCAGGGGGTCTGAGGAACACTGAAGCTTTCTTT. The encoded protein is CASSPGGLRNTEAFF. The V gene is TRBV7-8, the J gene TRBJ1-1; 7 bases align to TRBD1. Germline loops: CDR1 SGHVS, CDR2 FQNEAQ. The CDR3 runs to 15 residues. J was trimmed by 1 base and V by 5 bases; bases with no gene match: 7.

This chain links TRBV28 with TRBJ1-5, with 9 bases aligning to TRBD1. Trimming cost V 4 bases and J 5 bases; bases outside gene matches: 3. The length of the CDR3 is 14 residues. Looked up from germline, CDR1 is MDHEN and CDR2 is SYDVKM. The CDR3 region is CASSSDRGYQPQHF. The CDR3 nucleotides read TGTGCCAGCAGTTCGGACAGGGGTTATCAGCCCCAGCATTTT.

This rearrangement joins TRBV7-2 to TRBJ2-1; TRBD1 matches at 8 bases. The CDR3 sequence is 15 residues long. The germline CDR1 and CDR2 sequences are SGHTA and FQGNSA. Germline trimming cut 1 base from V and 7 bases from J; bases unmatched to any gene: 6. The CDR3 nucleotides read TGTGCCAGCAGCTTAGGCAGGGGGCGCGTAAATGAGCAGTTCTTC. This gives the protein CASSLGRGRVNEQFF.

This sequence joins TRBV10-3 and TRBJ2-3; TRBD2 matches at 12 bases. CDR1 is ENHRY and CDR2 is SYGVKD in the germline V gene. The CDR3 length is 15 residues. The V gene end was trimmed by 6 bases and the J gene end by 0 bases; junction bases not matched to a gene: 1. The CDR3 here is CAIRTSGGSTDTQYF. The CDR3 nucleotides are TGTGCCATCAGGACTAGCGGGGGCAGCACAGATACGCAGTATTTT.

The chain recombines TRBV28 with TRBJ2-3; tentatively, D is TRBD1 (5 bases). CDR1 is MDHEN, CDR2 SYDVKM, per germline. Trimming cost V 8 bases and J 2 bases, with 11 bases left between them. The CDR3 is 13 amino acids. CDR3 protein: CASGPTATDTQYF. The CDR3, as DNA: TGTGCCAGCGGGCCGACAGCCACAGATACGCAGTATTTT.

This chain links TRBV28 with TRBJ1-1; no reliable D call. This CDR3 spans 16 amino acids. With 5 bases removed from V and 1 base from J, the gap between germline ends came to 17 bases. The germline V gene has CDR1 MDHEN and CDR2 SYDVKM. CDR3 region: CASSPPLGTRNTEAFF. CDR3 DNA: TGTGCCAGCAGTCCCCCCCTGGGCACAAGGAACACTGAAGCTTTCTTT.

Worth noting for this clone: The same CDR3 is also encoded by other DNA sequences in this sample. The rearrangement joins TRBV2 to TRBJ2-5, with unresolved D. Trimming shortened V by 5 bases and J by 5 bases, and 6 bases separated the two germline ends. Germline loops: CDR1 SNHLY, CDR2 FYNNEI. The CDR3 has 11 residues. In DNA form, the CDR3 reads TGTGCCAGCAGTCTGCAGGAGACCCAGTACTTC. Translated, it gives CASSLQETQYF.

This chain links TRBV6-6 with TRBJ1-1; D is unclear. This CDR3 region has 14 residues. The ends were cut back, 7 bases at V and 1 base at J, with 13 bases in the middle. The germline gives CDR1 MNHNY, CDR2 SVGAGI (reference sequence). The CDR3, as DNA: TGTGCCAGCACTCCAAATCGGGGGAACACTGAAGCTTTCTTT. Translation: CASTPNRGNTEAFF.

V usage is TRBV7-2 and J usage is TRBJ2-1, with 11 nucleotides matching TRBD2. This CDR3 has 16 amino acids. In germline, CDR1 is SGHTA, CDR2 FQGNSA. V gave up 0 bases and J gave up 6 bases; unmatched junction bases: 4. In DNA, the CDR3 is TGTGCCAGCAGCTTAGCTAGCGGGGGGGCCGGCAATGAGCAGTTCTTC. Amino acids: CASSLASGGAGNEQFF.

V and J are TRBV28 and TRBJ1-4; D is uncertain. Looked up from germline, CDR1 is MDHEN and CDR2 is SYDVKM. CDR3 size: 14 residues. V was cut by 3 bases and J by 7 bases, with 12 bases left in between. The CDR3 sequence is CASSLRKSAEKLFF. The CDR3 region has the DNA TGTGCCAGCAGTTTGCGGAAATCTGCTGAAAAACTGTTTTTT.

V gene TRBV7-3 combines with J gene TRBJ1-1; perhaps TRBD1 as D (5 bases). Germline assignment: CDR1 SGHTA and CDR2 FQGTGA. CDR3 length equals 14 residues. V was cut by 5 bases and J by 1 base, with 11 bases left in between. In nucleotides, the CDR3 is TGTGCCAGCAGCCCCACAGGCGCGAACACTGAAGCTTTCTTT. Translated, it gives CASSPTGANTEAFF.

V and J are TRBV5-1 and TRBJ1-6; D gene ambiguous. Germline-derived CDR1 and CDR2 are SGHRS and YFSETQ. There are 14 residues in the CDR3. V was trimmed by 0 bases and J by 7 bases, leaving 8 bases between them. The CDR3 DNA sequence: TGCGCCAGCAGCTTGGCGGTGCCCAATTCACCCCTCCACTTT. Its protein product is CASSLAVPNSPLHF.

DNA for the CDR3: TGCGCCAGCAGCTCTCTACAGGACCCAACTAATGAAAAACTGTTTTTT. This sequence encodes CASSSLQDPTNEKLFF. The chain uses TRBV5-1 and TRBJ1-4, with D possibly matching TRBD1 (5 bases). Trimming stripped 3 bases from V and 0 bases from J, with 12 bases between. Germline V CDR1 and CDR2: SGHRS, YFSETQ. The CDR3 consists of 16 residues.

The rearrangement joins TRBV19 to TRBJ2-5, with TRBD2 identical over 14 bases. CDR3 length equals 16 residues. V was clipped by 4 bases and J by 5 bases; unmatched bases: 6. Germline assignment: CDR1 LNHDA and CDR2 SQIVND (reference sequence). The DNA for the CDR3 is TGTGCCAGTAGTAAGACTAGCGGGGGGGCCTGGGAGACCCAGTACTTC. Translated: CASSKTSGGAWETQYF.

The chain carries TRBV2 and TRBJ2-5, with 7 bases identical to TRBD1. This CDR3 has 12 amino acids. V dropped 9 bases and J dropped 3; count of bases not matched to a gene: 4. Per the germline V gene, CDR1 is SNHLY and CDR2 is FYNNEI. This chain's CDR3 is CARGTAKETQYF. In nucleotides, the CDR3 is TGTGCCAGAGGGACAGCGAAAGAGACCCAGTACTTC. The whole variable domain, filled in from reference TRBV2 and TRBJ2-5, reads EPEVTQTPSHQVTQMGQEVILRCVPISNHLYFYWYRQILGQKVEFLVSFYNNEISEKSEIFDDQFSVERPDGSNFTLKIRSTKLEDSAMYFCARGTAKETQYFGPGTRLLVL.

The rearrangement uses TRBV5-3 and TRBJ1-5; TRBD1 aligns across 8 bases. TRBV5-3 is filed as an ORF, its function uncertain. Losses at the gene ends were 5 bases for V and 4 bases for J; bases not matched to a gene: 14. This CDR3 is 17 amino acids long. CDR3 residues: CARSYRGRQGTNQPQHF. The DNA of the CDR3 is TGTGCCAGAAGTTACCGTGGTAGACAGGGGACGAATCAGCCCCAGCATTTT.

The chain employs TRBV28 and TRBJ1-2, with a weak D call TRBD1 (5 bases). The V gene lost 2 bases and the J gene lost 7 bases, with 20 bases spanning the gap. Germline-derived CDR1 and CDR2 are MDHEN and SYDVKM. The CDR3 loop spans 16 amino acids. CDR3 residues: CASSLTGDLGDGGYTF. In nucleotides, the CDR3 is TGTGCCAGCAGTTTAACGGGGGACCTCGGAGATGGTGGCTACACCTTC.

V usage is TRBV4-2 and J usage is TRBJ2-1; 7 bases align to TRBD2. The germline CDR1 and CDR2 sequences are LGHNA and YNFKEQ. The CDR3 has 15 amino acids. The junction had 5 bases not matched to a gene; V was cut back by 4 bases and J by 2 bases. CDR3 residues: CASSPRGKTYNEQFF. In nucleotides, the CDR3 is TGTGCCAGCAGCCCGCGGGGGAAGACCTACAATGAGCAGTTCTTC.

This chain's CDR3 is CASSPSAATNYGYTF. CDR3 nucleotides: TGTGCCAGCAGCCCCTCGGCGGCAACTAACTATGGCTACACCTTC. J is TRBJ1-2 and V is TRBV14; D is unresolved. CDR1 is SGHDN and CDR2 is FVKESK in the germline V gene. CDR3 size: 15 residues. The V end lost 4 bases, the J end lost 0 bases, and 12 bases lay between the germline ends. The full variable domain, with the rest looked up from reference TRBV14 and TRBJ1-2, is EAGVTQFPSHSVIEKGQTVTLRCDPISGHDNLYWYRRVMGKEIKFLLHFVKESKQDESGMPNNRFLAERTGGTYSTLKVQPAELEDSGVYFCASSPSAATNYGYTFGSGTRLTVV.

The chain links TRBV19 to TRBJ1-1; D is unresolved. Germline CDR1 reads LNHDA; CDR2 reads SQIVND (reference sequence). Trimming pared 5 bases from V and 3 bases from J, leaving 10 bases between. The CDR3 loop spans 13 amino acids. Here the CDR3 reads CASSERSYTEAFF. The CDR3 region has the DNA TGTGCCAGTAGTGAGCGGAGCTACACTGAAGCTTTCTTT.